The 22 T cell receptor beta chains below were found in one sample sequenced in a study of blood T cell repertoires in COVID-19. The assay was immunoSEQ multiplex PCR, and TCRdb's table has in-frame clones only and misses some. The data contain around 260,000 clones, 70% to 90% of them singletons. Input material: peripheral blood. The receptors come from a man aged 55 to 70 who had recovered from COVID-19.

This chain joins TRBV5-4 and TRBJ1-2, with D perhaps matching TRBD1 (6 bases). The CDR3 length is 15 residues. Germline V CDR1 and CDR2: SGHNT, YYREEE (reference sequence). Trimming took 4 bases from V and 1 from J, leaving 14 bases between them. CDR3 in amino acids: CASSRNRANNYGYTF. For the CDR3, the DNA is TGTGCCAGCAGCCGGAACAGGGCCAATAACTATGGCTACACCTTC.

This sequence joins TRBV2 and TRBJ2-2, with 13 bases matching TRBD2. The J segment lost 6 bases and the V segment lost 8 bases, leaving 6 bases of the junction unmatched. The CDR3 totals 15 residues. Germline V gives CDR1 SNHLY, CDR2 FYNNEI. The CDR3 DNA follows: TGTGCCAGCGGACTAGCGGGAGTCACGGCCGGGGAGCTGTTTTTT. Translating gives CASGLAGVTAGELFF.

CDR3 region: CASSYSYTDTQYF. As DNA, the CDR3 is TGTGCCAGCAGTTACTCATACACAGATACGCAGTATTTT. The V gene is TRBV6-5, the J gene TRBJ2-3; D unresolved. The CDR3 is 13 residues long. The germline V gene has CDR1 MNHEY and CDR2 SVGAGI. Trimming took off 0 bases at V and 2 bases at J, with 3 bases between the two ends.

The chain has TRBV19 and TRBJ1-2; D is unclear. The CDR3 is made up of 13 amino acids. Germline V lookup: CDR1 LNHDA, CDR2 SQIVND (reference sequence). The V gene lost 2 bases and the J gene lost 3 bases, with 7 bases spanning the gap. For the CDR3, the DNA is TGTGCCAGTAGTATATCGAGGGACTATGGCTACACCTTC. It is translated as CASSISRDYGYTF.

V usage is TRBV5-1 and J usage is TRBJ2-7; 7 bases align to TRBD1. This CDR3 has 15 residues. V lost 3 bases and J lost 1; bases outside the gene matches: 7. Germline assignment: CDR1 SGHRS and CDR2 YFSETQ. The CDR3 coding sequence is TGCGCCAGCAGCTACCTCCGGGACAGATCCTACGAGCAGTACTTC. The encoded protein is CASSYLRDRSYEQYF.

This chain connects TRBV7-8 to TRBJ1-3; D call uncertain. V was cut by 1 base and J by 2 bases, with 3 bases left in between. The CDR3 runs to 13 residues. Germline CDR1 is SGHVS and CDR2 is FQNEAQ. The DNA for the CDR3 is TGTGCCAGCAGCTTAGGGCCTGGAAACACCATATATTTT. Protein product: CASSLGPGNTIYF.

The genes are TRBV27 and TRBJ1-2; the D gene is possibly TRBD1 (5 bases). Between the trimmed V and J ends, which lost 6 bases and 1 base, there was a span of 15 bases. Germline CDR1 MNHEY, CDR2 SMNVEV (reference sequence). This CDR3 contains 15 residues. CDR3 residues: CASSPRYDSNYGYTF. The CDR3 region has the DNA TGTGCCAGCAGCCCCCGGTACGACAGTAACTATGGCTACACCTTC.

The V call is TRBV18, the J call TRBJ2-3; tentatively, D is TRBD1 (6 bases). This CDR3 is 14 amino acids long. Deletions cut 3 bases from V and 2 bases from J, with 9 bases between. Germline lookup yields CDR1 KGHSH and CDR2 LQKENI. The CDR3 DNA reads as TGTGCCAGCTCACCCAGACAGGCCACAGATACGCAGTATTTT. Amino acids: CASSPRQATDTQYF.

This clone came up once. V gene TRBV7-2 combines with J gene TRBJ1-3; perhaps TRBD1 as D (5 bases). Germline V CDR1 and CDR2: SGHTA, FQGNSA. This CDR3 region has 15 residues. With 2 bases removed from V and 2 bases from J, the gap between germline ends came to 10 bases. The DNA for the CDR3 is TGTGCCAGCAGCTTAACGACAGTGCCTGGAAACACCATATATTTT. It codes for CASSLTTVPGNTIYF.

The J gene is TRBJ1-1, the V gene TRBV4-1; D not certain. Germline CDR1 MGHRA, CDR2 YSYEKL. The CDR3 is 12 residues long. Trimming pared 3 bases from V and 8 bases from J, leaving 10 bases between. CDR3 in DNA: TGCGCCAGCAGCCATGGAGGGCGCGAAGCTTTCTTT. Its protein is CASSHGGREAFF.

This clone was recorded once. J is TRBJ2-3 and V is TRBV2; D not resolved. Trimming stripped 5 bases from V and 0 bases from J, with 9 bases between. The CDR3 is 14 residues long. Germline assignment: CDR1 SNHLY and CDR2 FYNNEI. The CDR3 DNA is TGTGCCAGCAGTCCAGCGCCTAGCACAGATACGCAGTATTTT. Its protein is CASSPAPSTDTQYF. The full variable domain, in which reference TRBV2 and TRBJ2-3 provide the parts outside the CDR3, is EPEVTQTPSHQVTQMGQEVILRCVPISNHLYFYWYRQILGQKVEFLVSFYNNEISEKSEIFDDQFSVERPDGSNFTLKIRSTKLEDSAMYFCASSPAPSTDTQYFGPGTRLTVL.

The count of this clone is one. The gene calls are TRBV7-6 and TRBJ1-5, with 11 positions matching TRBD1. V shed 0 bases, J shed 5 bases, and the junction held 6 bases outside the gene matches. The CDR3 length is 17 residues. Looked up from germline, CDR1 is SGHVS and CDR2 is FNYEAQ. CDR3 residues: CASSLALRTGGHQPQHF. As DNA, the CDR3 is TGTGCCAGCAGCTTAGCCCTTCGGACAGGGGGCCATCAGCCCCAGCATTTT.

The chain combines TRBV7-8 with TRBJ2-1, with TRBD2 matching 8 bases. CDR3 size: 19 residues. Trimming removed 4 bases from V and 6 bases from J; junction bases left unmatched: 20. CDR1 is SGHVS and CDR2 is FQNEAQ in the germline V gene. The CDR3 here is CASSSTTHGRGGPLNEQFF. The CDR3 nucleotides read TGTGCCAGCAGCTCTACAACTCACGGGAGGGGCGGACCTCTCAATGAGCAGTTCTTC. Combining the CDR3 with reference TRBV7-8 and TRBJ2-1 gives the whole variable domain GAGVSQSPRYKVAKRGQDVALRCDPISGHVSLFWYQQALGQGPEFLTYFQNEAQLDKSGLPSDRFFAERPEGSVSTLKIQRTQQEDSAVYLCASSSTTHGRGGPLNEQFFGPGTRLTVL.

V and J are TRBV5-1 and TRBJ2-3, with TRBD2 identical over 9 bases. Looked up from germline, CDR1 is SGHRS and CDR2 is YFSETQ. There are 15 residues in the CDR3. V dropped 5 bases and J dropped 1; count of bases not matched to a gene: 5. CDR3 amino acids: CASRSERGGTDTQYF. For the CDR3, the DNA is TGCGCCAGCAGATCGGAGCGGGGGGGCACAGATACGCAGTATTTT.

This chain links TRBV6-1 with TRBJ2-7; D unresolved. The CDR3 is 12 residues long. V was shortened by 2 bases and J by 3 bases, with 5 bases between the two germline ends. The germline CDR1 and CDR2 sequences are MNHNS and SASEGT. For the CDR3, the DNA is TGTGCCAGCAGTGAACAATTCTACGAGCAGTACTTC. Amino acids: CASSEQFYEQYF.

The J gene is TRBJ2-7, the V gene TRBV3-1 (or the pseudogene TRBV3-2), with TRBD2 matching over 8 bases. With 0 bases clipped from V and 6 bases from J, the junction kept 4 bases outside the gene matches. CDR1 and CDR2 (germline): LGHDT, YNNKEL (reference sequence). The CDR3 covers 14 residues. The CDR3 DNA sequence: TGTGCCAGCAGCCAAGAAGTCGGGACTAGCGAGCAGTACTTC. This translates into CASSQEVGTSEQYF.

The chain recombines TRBV29-1 with TRBJ2-5; D uncertain. The CDR3 totals 12 residues. Germline V CDR1 and CDR2: SQVTM, ANQGSEA. Deletions cut 5 bases from V and 0 bases from J, with 7 bases between. In DNA form, the CDR3 reads TGCAGCGTTTTACGGGACCAAGAGACCCAGTACTTC. This gives the protein CSVLRDQETQYF.

The rearrangement uses TRBV28 and TRBJ1-5; D gene uncertain. From germline, CDR1 is MDHEN and CDR2 SYDVKM. Trimming shortened V by 6 bases and J by 2 bases, and 5 bases separated the two germline ends. There are 12 residues in the CDR3. CDR3 in amino acids: CASRTGNQPQHF. The CDR3 DNA follows: TGTGCCAGCAGGACTGGCAATCAGCCCCAGCATTTT.

The gene calls are TRBV27 and TRBJ1-1; 10 positions match TRBD1. CDR1 and CDR2 (germline): MNHEY, SMNVEV (reference sequence). There are 16 residues in the CDR3. Trimming cost V 8 bases and J 0 bases; bases outside gene matches: 9. The CDR3 DNA reads TGTGCCAGCGGAGAAGACAGGGGGCGGCTGAACACTGAAGCTTTCTTT. It specifies CASGEDRGRLNTEAFF.

The CDR3 bases are TGCAGCGTTGTGGAGGGGTTGCGCAATCAGCCCCAGCATTTT. Its translation is CSVVEGLRNQPQHF. The V call is TRBV29-1, the J call TRBJ1-5, with D possibly matching TRBD1 (5 bases). The length of the CDR3 is 14 residues. Deletions cut 4 bases from V and 2 bases from J, with 12 bases between. In germline, CDR1 is SQVTM, CDR2 ANQGSEA.

CDR3: CAWSVRRGGKETQYF. The CDR3 bases are TGTGCCTGGAGTGTCCGCCGGGGGGGAAAAGAGACCCAGTACTTC. The chain employs TRBV30 and TRBJ2-5; 8 bases match TRBD2. The CDR3 is 15 residues long. J was trimmed by 3 bases and V by 0 bases; bases with no gene match: 6. CDR1 GTSNPN and CDR2 SVGIG come from the germline V gene (reference sequence). Filled out from reference TRBV30 and TRBJ2-5, the complete variable domain reads SQTIHQWPATLVQPVGSPLSLECTVEGTSNPNLYWYRQAAGRGLQLLFYSVGIGQISSEVPQNLSASRPQDRQFILSSKKLLLSDSGFYLCAWSVRRGGKETQYFGPGTRLLVL.

This chain uses TRBV30 with TRBJ1-5; a possible D gene is TRBD1 (5 bases). V was clipped by 5 bases and J by 7 bases, with 18 bases between them. Per the germline V gene, CDR1 is GTSNPN and CDR2 is SVGIG (reference sequence). The CDR3 covers 14 residues. The chain's CDR3 is CAWGGNLGGQPQHF. The CDR3 DNA reads TGTGCCTGGGGAGGCAACCTCGGGGGGCAGCCCCAGCATTTT.